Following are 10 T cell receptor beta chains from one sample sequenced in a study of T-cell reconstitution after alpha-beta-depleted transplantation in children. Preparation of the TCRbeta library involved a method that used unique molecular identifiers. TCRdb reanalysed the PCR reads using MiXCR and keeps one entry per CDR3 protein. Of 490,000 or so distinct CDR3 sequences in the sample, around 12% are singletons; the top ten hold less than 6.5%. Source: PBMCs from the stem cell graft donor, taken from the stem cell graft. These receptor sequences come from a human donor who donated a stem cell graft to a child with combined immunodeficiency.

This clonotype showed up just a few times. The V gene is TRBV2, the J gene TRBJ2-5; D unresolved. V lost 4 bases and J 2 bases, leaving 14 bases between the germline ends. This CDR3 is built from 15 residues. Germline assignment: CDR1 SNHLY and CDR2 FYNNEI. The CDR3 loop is CASSVHPPPQETQYF. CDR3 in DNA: TGTGCCAGCAGTGTCCACCCACCCCCACAAGAGACCCAGTACTTC.

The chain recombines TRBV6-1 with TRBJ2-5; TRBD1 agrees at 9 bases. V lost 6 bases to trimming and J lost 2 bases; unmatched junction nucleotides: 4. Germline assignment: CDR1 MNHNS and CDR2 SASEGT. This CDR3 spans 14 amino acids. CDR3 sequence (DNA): TGTGCCAGCAGGGGACAGGGCACACAAGAGACCCAGTACTTC. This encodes CASRGQGTQETQYF.

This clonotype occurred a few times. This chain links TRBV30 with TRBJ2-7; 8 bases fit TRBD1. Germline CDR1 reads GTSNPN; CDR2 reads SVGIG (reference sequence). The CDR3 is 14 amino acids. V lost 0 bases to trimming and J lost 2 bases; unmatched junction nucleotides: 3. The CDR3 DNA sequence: TGTGCCTGGAGTGTAGCAGGGGGCCCCTACGAGCAGTACTTC. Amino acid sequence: CAWSVAGGPYEQYF.

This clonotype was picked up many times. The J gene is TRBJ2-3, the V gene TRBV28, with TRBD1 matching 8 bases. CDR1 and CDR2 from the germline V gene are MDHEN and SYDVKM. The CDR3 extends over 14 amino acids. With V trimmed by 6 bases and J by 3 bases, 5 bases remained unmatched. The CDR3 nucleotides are TGTGCCAGCAGCCGGACAGGGTATACAGATACGCAGTATTTT. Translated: CASSRTGYTDTQYF. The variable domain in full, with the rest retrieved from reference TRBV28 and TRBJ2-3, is DVKVTQSSRYLVKRTGEKVFLECVQDMDHENMFWYRQDPGLGLRLIYFSYDVKMKEKGDIPEGYSVSREKKERFSLILESASTNQTSMYLCASSRTGYTDTQYFGPGTRLTVL.

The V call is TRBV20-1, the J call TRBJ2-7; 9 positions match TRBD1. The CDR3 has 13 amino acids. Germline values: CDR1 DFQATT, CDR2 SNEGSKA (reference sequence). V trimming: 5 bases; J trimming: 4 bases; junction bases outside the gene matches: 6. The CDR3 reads CSAPGQGMYEQYF. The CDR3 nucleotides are TGCAGTGCTCCCGGACAGGGGATGTACGAGCAGTACTTC.

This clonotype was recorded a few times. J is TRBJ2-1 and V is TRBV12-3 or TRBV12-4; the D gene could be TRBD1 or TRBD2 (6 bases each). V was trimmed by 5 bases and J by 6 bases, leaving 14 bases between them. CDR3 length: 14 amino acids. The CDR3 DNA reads TGTGCCAGCAGTCCAAGGGGGGCAGCCAATGAGCAGTTCTTC. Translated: CASSPRGAANEQFF.

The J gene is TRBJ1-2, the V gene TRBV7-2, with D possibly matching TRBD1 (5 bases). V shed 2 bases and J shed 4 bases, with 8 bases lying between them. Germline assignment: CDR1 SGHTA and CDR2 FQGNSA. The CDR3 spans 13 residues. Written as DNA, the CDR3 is TGTGCCAGCAGCTTACGGGACCTCTATGGCTACACCTTC. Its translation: CASSLRDLYGYTF.

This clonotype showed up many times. CDR3 region: CASSPAGQPYEQYF. The CDR3, as DNA: TGTGCCAGCAGCCCCGCGGGACAGCCCTACGAGCAGTACTTC. J is TRBJ2-7 and V is TRBV9, with D perhaps TRBD1 (7 bases). Trimming shortened V by 4 bases and J by 2 bases, and 13 bases separated the two germline ends. The CDR3 has 14 residues. Germline CDR1 is SGDLS and CDR2 is YYNGEE.

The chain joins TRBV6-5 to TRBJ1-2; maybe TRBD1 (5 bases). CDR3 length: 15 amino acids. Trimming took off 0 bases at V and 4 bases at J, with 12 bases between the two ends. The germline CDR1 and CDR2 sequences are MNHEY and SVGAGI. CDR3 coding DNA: TGTGCCAGCAGTTACTCTGGCAGGGACTCCTATGGCTACACCTTC. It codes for CASSYSGRDSYGYTF.

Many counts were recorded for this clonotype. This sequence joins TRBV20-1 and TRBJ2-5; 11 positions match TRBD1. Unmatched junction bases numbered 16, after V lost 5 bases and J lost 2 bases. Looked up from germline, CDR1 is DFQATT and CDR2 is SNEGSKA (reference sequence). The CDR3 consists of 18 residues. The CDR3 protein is CSAATGTGGPGPQETQYF. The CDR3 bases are TGCAGTGCTGCCACAGGGACAGGGGGACCCGGACCTCAAGAGACCCAGTACTTC.